The rows below give T cell receptor beta chains drawn from one sample of a study of CD8 T cells in Susac syndrome. TCRdb re-called the immunoSEQ multiplex PCR reads with MiXCR, one entry per CDR3 protein. The sample carries approximately 150,000 distinct CDR3 sequences, about 94% recorded once. Sequencing was carried out using CD4+ T cells from PBMCs. The source is a human donor with multiple sclerosis. Both conserved end residues are part of each CDR3. A D gene is named only where the DNA matches it firmly. Only part of the rows carry a size: once, few, many, or a class if the clone is expanded.

. TRBJ1-1 . TRBV19 CASSIVGPKNTEAFF TGTGCCAGTAGTATCGTGGGTCCCAAGAACACTGAAGCTTTCTTT
. TRBJ1-1 . TRBV15 CATSRPPEHTEAFF TGTGCCACCAGCAGACCGCCAGAGCACACTGAAGCTTTCTTT
. TRBJ1-2 . TRBV19 CASSGQRFYGYTF TGTGCCAGTAGTGGACAGAGGTTCTATGGCTACACCTTC
. TRBJ1-2 . TRBV7-2 CASSHSRRGSNYGYTF TGTGCCAGCAGCCATTCCCGCAGGGGATCTAACTATGGCTACACCTTC
. TRBJ2-6 . TRBV28 CASRTRSTTTGANVLTF TGTGCCAGCAGAACCCGCTCGACGACCACTGGGGCCAACGTCCTGACTTTC
. TRBJ1-6 TRBD1 TRBV20-1 CSPTGAIGSPLHF TGCAGTCCTACAGGGGCCATCGGGTCACCCCTCCACTTT
. TRBJ2-3 . TRBV7-2 CASSRRGDTQYF TGTGCCAGCAGCCGCAGGGGAGATACGCAGTATTTT
. TRBJ2-5 TRBD2 TRBV4-2 CASSQDTAGAGETQYF TGTGCCAGCAGCCAAGATACAGCGGGGGCCGGGGAGACCCAGTACTTC
. TRBJ2-1 TRBD2 TRBV2 CASPLAGGPARYNEQFF TGTGCCAGCCCTTTAGCGGGAGGGCCAGCTAGATACAATGAGCAGTTCTTC
. TRBJ2-7 TRBD1 TRBV5-1 CASSGPRGLNEQYF TGCGCCAGCAGCGGACCCAGGGGGTTGAACGAGCAGTACTTC
. TRBJ2-1 . TRBV10-3 CAISESEVDLGSEQFF TGTGCCATCAGTGAGTCGGAGGTAGATCTGGGCAGTGAGCAGTTCTTC
. TRBJ1-2 . TRBV4-3 CASSQGHNYGYTF TGCGCCAGCAGCCAAGGACATAACTATGGCTACACCTTC
. TRBJ2-5 TRBD2 TRBV28 CASSGLNRETQYF TGTGCCAGCTCGGGACTAAATCGGGAGACCCAGTACTTC
. TRBJ2-5 TRBD2 TRBV10-2 CASSLYLPGLAGGETQYF TGCGCCAGCAGCCTTTACCTGCCGGGACTAGCGGGGGGAGAGACCCAGTACTTC
once TRBJ1-3 . TRBV12-3/TRBV12-4 CASSSMQGLPGNTIYF TGTGCCAGCAGTTCCATGCAGGGTCTCCCTGGAAACACCATATATTTT
. TRBJ2-3 TRBD2 TRBV3-1 CASSQLAGGQDTQYF TGTGCCAGCAGCCAACTAGCGGGGGGCCAAGATACGCAGTATTTT
. TRBJ2-3 . TRBV3-1 CASSESGEYRDTQYF TGTGCCAGCAGCGAGAGTGGGGAATATAGAGATACGCAGTATTTT
. TRBJ2-3 . TRBV5-6 CASRRGTGSTQYF TGTGCCAGCAGGCGGGGGACAGGCAGTACGCAGTATTTT
. TRBJ1-5 TRBD1 TRBV19 CATRTGDQPQHF TGTGCCACCCGGACAGGGGATCAGCCCCAGCATTTT
. TRBJ1-1 . TRBV19 CASSTGRGRAEAFF TGTGCCAGTAGCACGGGGCGGGGGAGGGCCGAAGCTTTCTTT
once TRBJ2-5 TRBD2 TRBV20-1 CSAPPTSEETQYF TGCAGTGCTCCCCCGACTAGCGAAGAGACCCAGTACTTC
. TRBJ1-5 . TRBV20-1 CSARPEVRGNQPQHF TGCAGTGCTAGGCCTGAAGTAAGGGGGAATCAGCCCCAGCATTTT
. TRBJ2-5 TRBD2 TRBV10-3 CAIKRALAGEETQYF TGTGCCATCAAACGGGCACTAGCGGGCGAAGAGACCCAGTACTTC
. TRBJ2-5 TRBD2 TRBV12-3/TRBV12-4 CASSLRREARAQYF TGTGCCAGCAGTTTACGGCGGGAGGCCCGGGCCCAGTACTTC
. TRBJ2-6 . TRBV20-1 CSARSGWTGANVLTF TGCAGTGCTAGATCGGGTTGGACTGGGGCCAACGTCCTGACTTTC
. TRBJ1-2 TRBD1 TRBV12-3/TRBV12-4 CASKFPGGYGYTF TGTGCCAGCAAATTTCCAGGGGGCTATGGCTACACCTTC
. TRBJ2-4 . TRBV5-1 CASSAEVGRRNIQYF TGCGCCAGCAGCGCCGAGGTAGGGAGGAGAAACATTCAGTACTTC
. TRBJ1-2 . TRBV2 CASALSQGGYTF TGTGCCAGCGCCTTATCGCAGGGAGGCTACACCTTC
. TRBJ2-2 . TRBV18 CASSSGQNTGELFF TGTGCCAGCTCATCGGGACAGAACACCGGGGAGCTGTTTTTT
. TRBJ1-5 . TRBV5-1 CASSLGDGSNQPQHF TGCGCCAGCAGCTTGGGGGACGGAAGCAATCAGCCCCAGCATTTT
. TRBJ1-4 TRBD1 TRBV12-3/TRBV12-4 CASSLGQGEEKLFF TGTGCCAGCAGTTTAGGACAGGGTGAGGAAAAACTGTTTTTT
. TRBJ2-1 . TRBV19 CAKGGNEQFF TGTGCCAAGGGAGGCAATGAGCAGTTCTTC
. TRBJ2-5 . TRBV28 CATREETQYF TGTGCCACCAGGGAGGAGACCCAGTACTTC
. TRBJ2-7 TRBD2 TRBV29-1 CSVEDRGGSSYEQYF TGCAGCGTTGAAGATCGGGGGGGGTCCTCCTACGAGCAGTACTTC
. TRBJ2-6 . TRBV29-1 CSVFSSGANVLTF TGCAGCGTTTTTAGTTCTGGGGCCAACGTCCTGACTTTC
. TRBJ2-2 . TRBV7-6 CASSFGQGRHNTGELFF TGTGCCAGCAGCTTTGGTCAGGGAAGACACAACACCGGGGAGCTGTTTTTT
. TRBJ1-2 . TRBV6-6 CASSARGVYGYTF TGTGCCAGCAGTGCAAGGGGCGTCTATGGCTACACCTTC
. TRBJ2-7 . TRBV9 CASSGGRGWTYEQYF TGTGCCAGCAGCGGCGGTAGGGGATGGACCTACGAGCAGTACTTC
. TRBJ2-3 TRBD1 TRBV20-1 CSASVTGGKPDTQYF TGCAGTGCAAGTGTTACAGGGGGCAAGCCAGATACGCAGTATTTT
. TRBJ2-7 TRBD2 TRBV28 CASRRTSGRAYEQYF TGTGCCAGCAGGCGGACTAGCGGGAGGGCTTACGAGCAGTACTTC
. TRBJ1-1 . TRBV18 CASSPRDTGSTEAFF TGTGCCAGCTCACCACGGGACACCGGGAGCACTGAAGCTTTCTTT
once TRBJ2-6 . TRBV12-3/TRBV12-4 CASSPSEGISGANVLTF TGTGCCAGCAGTCCCTCAGAAGGGATCTCTGGGGCCAACGTCCTGACTTTC
. TRBJ2-1 TRBD2 TRBV20-1 CSARGSSGRAEFF TGCAGTGCTAGAGGATCTAGCGGGAGGGCAGAGTTCTTC
few TRBJ2-1 TRBD1 TRBV30 CAWTGTGGNEQFF TGTGCCTGGACCGGGACAGGGGGAAATGAGCAGTTCTTC
once TRBJ1-5 . TRBV19 CASRDQMGQPQHF TGTGCCAGTAGAGACCAGATGGGTCAGCCCCAGCATTTT
. TRBJ2-3 . TRBV23-1 CASTPGPLTDTQYF TGCGCCAGCACCCCTGGGCCGTTGACAGATACGCAGTATTTT
. TRBJ2-7 . TRBV18 CASSPPGGPSYEQYF TGTGCCAGCTCACCACCGGGGGGACCCTCCTACGAGCAGTACTTC
. TRBJ2-1 . TRBV5-1 CASSLAQGVTYNEQFF TGCGCCAGCAGCTTGGCCCAGGGTGTTACCTACAATGAGCAGTTCTTC
. TRBJ2-1 . TRBV2 CASCLGQGGREQFF TGTGCCAGCTGCCTCGGCCAAGGAGGCCGTGAGCAGTTCTTC
. TRBJ1-1 TRBD1 TRBV5-1 CASSFSWTGKEVEAFF TGCGCCAGCAGTTTCTCCTGGACAGGGAAAGAGGTTGAAGCTTTCTTT
. TRBJ2-5 TRBD1 TRBV24-1 CATSDPGQVQETQYF TGTGCCACCAGTGACCCTGGACAGGTACAAGAGACCCAGTACTTC
. TRBJ1-1 . TRBV5-1 CASSQEWNTEAFF TGCGCCAGCAGTCAGGAATGGAACACTGAAGCTTTCTTT
. TRBJ2-1 . TRBV30 CAWSVLGAGEQFF TGTGCCTGGAGTGTACTAGGGGCAGGGGAGCAGTTCTTC